The following is a TCR beta chain sequence with its context. Its antigen is not known. From RNA, the CDR3 regions of TCR beta chains were amplified and sequenced. An initial RT-PCR round employing HTBI primers preceded a second-round multiplex PCR. TCRdb fed the multiplex PCR reads into MiXCR, producing one record per CDR3 protein. The sample lists hundreds of thousands of distinct CDR3 sequences; about 20% were seen once. These data are taken from a study of Graves' ophthalmopathy and Graves' hyperthyroidism. Whole-study context: Peripheral blood (taken before any treatment) was collected at initial diagnosis.

Findings and limits, study-wide: Most thyroid clonotypes expanded beyond 0.001 frequency were also found in blood. Separation of ophthalmopathy from stable hyperthyroidism was achieved by a 13-signature model, at approximately 90% sensitivity and 81.08% specificity.

The study recruited hyperthyroidism patients aged 18 to 65 who were newly diagnosed, under 2 months' duration. V lost 5 bases and J lost 11, with 21 bases in between. Germline CDR1 and CDR2: SGHVS and FQNEAQ. This CDR3 has 14 residues. The rearrangement joins TRBV7-8 to TRBJ1-1; D gene unclear. The clonotype originates from a woman between 18 and 29 years old with stable Graves' hyperthyroidism. Some clones in this sample may be carry-over from other donors' samples. The source material was peripheral blood. Here the CDR3 DNA reads TGTGCCAGCAGCGAATCCCGAGTATCGACCGAGGCTTTCTTT. It is translated as CASSESRVSTEAFF.